A selection of T cell receptor beta chains follows, all from one sample in a study of blood T cell repertoires in COVID-19. The assay was immunoSEQ multiplex PCR, and TCRdb's table has in-frame clones only and misses some. This sample has 95,000 to 150,000 clones; 88% occur once, and the top ten carry roughly 1%. Material for sequencing was peripheral blood. These receptors came from a woman aged 50 to 65 with active or convalescent COVID-19. Both conserved end residues are part of each CDR3. The D gene is left open where the match is weak. Clone size is given for some rows only: seen once, a few or many times, or a class if the clone is expanded.

CDR3 | DNA | V | size | J | D
CASSLAGAAYEQYF | TGTGCCAGCAGCCTAGCGGGAGCCGCCTACGAGCAGTACTTC | TRBV3-1/TRBV3-2 | . | TRBJ2-7 | TRBD2
CASGMPSGRETQYF | TGCGCCAGCGGTATGCCTAGCGGGAGAGAGACCCAGTACTTC | TRBV5-1 | once | TRBJ2-5 | TRBD2
CASSLAHGQGNEKLFF | TGTGCCAGCAGCTTAGCCCACGGACAGGGGAATGAAAAACTGTTTTTT | TRBV7-2 | . | TRBJ1-4 | TRBD1
CASSTGRETQYF | TGTGCCAGCAGCACAGGACGCGAGACCCAGTACTTC | TRBV7-8 | . | TRBJ2-5 | .
CATRGGRGSYNEQFF | TGTGCCACCAGAGGCGGGAGGGGTTCCTACAATGAGCAGTTCTTC | TRBV19 | . | TRBJ2-1 | TRBD2
CASSTIAGGLRYNEQFF | TGTGCCAGCAGTACTATAGCGGGAGGGCTTCGGTACAATGAGCAGTTCTTC | TRBV2 | . | TRBJ2-1 | TRBD2
CASSYGAGAYEQYF | TGTGCCAGCAGTTACGGGGCGGGGGCCTACGAGCAGTACTTC | TRBV6-6 | . | TRBJ2-7 | TRBD2
CSVEDRDGYTF | TGCAGCGTTGAAGATCGGGATGGCTACACCTTC | TRBV29-1 | . | TRBJ1-2 | .
CASSRGTGSYEQYF | TGTGCCAGCAGCCGCGGGACAGGGTCCTACGAGCAGTACTTC | TRBV7-2 | . | TRBJ2-7 | TRBD1
CASSQGHVNTGELFF | TGTGCCAGCAGCCAGGGACACGTGAACACCGGGGAGCTGTTTTTT | TRBV11-2 | . | TRBJ2-2 | .
CASSLEPGTGGKLFF | TGTGCCAGCAGCTTAGAGCCCGGGACAGGGGGAAAACTGTTTTTT | TRBV11-2 | . | TRBJ1-4 | TRBD1
CASSLWGRNEQYF | TGTGCCAGCAGCTTATGGGGGCGAAACGAGCAGTACTTC | TRBV7-2 | . | TRBJ2-7 | .
CASSVTGGKGYTF | TGTGCCAGCAGCGTAACCGGGGGAAAAGGCTACACCTTC | TRBV9 | . | TRBJ1-2 | .
CASSPGVDNYGYTF | TGTGCCAGCAGCCCAGGGGTGGACAACTATGGCTACACCTTC | TRBV7-9 | . | TRBJ1-2 | .
CASSQVGGSNEQYF | TGCGCCAGCAGCCAAGTAGGGGGTAGCAACGAGCAGTACTTC | TRBV4-1 | . | TRBJ2-7 | .
CACQWQTSYNEQFF | TGTGCCTGCCAATGGCAGACTTCCTACAATGAGCAGTTCTTC | TRBV30 | few | TRBJ2-1 | .
CASSPLAGGDNEQFF | TGTGCCAGCAGCCCCCTAGCGGGAGGGGACAATGAGCAGTTCTTC | TRBV5-4 | . | TRBJ2-1 | TRBD2
CASRKDTSTYEQYF | TGCGCCAGCAGAAAAGACACCTCCACCTACGAGCAGTACTTC | TRBV5-1 | . | TRBJ2-7 | .
CASSPRDSGLQETQYF | TGTGCCAGCAGCCCCCGGGACTCGGGACTCCAAGAGACCCAGTACTTC | TRBV11-3 | few | TRBJ2-5 | .
CASSPTGGEGTDTQYF | TGTGCCAGCAGTCCCACGGGTGGGGAGGGCACAGATACGCAGTATTTT | TRBV28 | . | TRBJ2-3 | .
CASRRFDKNIQYF | TGTGCCAGCAGGAGGTTTGACAAAAACATTCAGTACTTC | TRBV2 | once | TRBJ2-4 | .
CASSPPVRGNTEAFF | TGTGCCAGCTCACCTCCCGTCAGGGGAAACACTGAAGCTTTCTTT | TRBV18 | . | TRBJ1-1 | .
CAITGGQGYNEQFF | TGTGCCATCACCGGGGGACAGGGTTACAATGAGCAGTTCTTC | TRBV10-3 | . | TRBJ2-1 | TRBD1
CASSYAGTRTYEQYF | TGTGCCAGCAGTTATGCCGGGACTCGAACCTACGAGCAGTACTTC | TRBV6-5 | . | TRBJ2-7 | .
CASSQNQGAITEAFF | TGTGCCAGCAGCCAGAATCAGGGGGCTATTACTGAAGCTTTCTTT | TRBV7-3 | . | TRBJ1-1 | TRBD1
CASSQVGESDKDDRYQETQYF | TGTGCCAGCAGCCAAGTTGGAGAATCGGACAAGGACGACCGGTACCAAGAGACCCAGTACTTC | TRBV3-1/TRBV3-2 | . | TRBJ2-5 | .
CASSPGEKLFF | TGTGCCAGTAGCCCAGGGGAAAAACTGTTTTTT | TRBV19 | . | TRBJ1-4 | .
CASSELQGVRETQYF | TGCGCCAGCAGTGAATTACAGGGGGTAAGGGAGACCCAGTACTTC | TRBV10-1 | . | TRBJ2-5 | TRBD1
CASSFQVGGRYGEQFF | TGCGCCAGCAGCTTCCAGGTTGGCGGGAGGTATGGGGAGCAGTTCTTC | TRBV5-1 | . | TRBJ2-1 | TRBD2
CASSLNRLEETQYF | TGTGCCAGCAGTTTAAACAGGCTAGAAGAGACCCAGTACTTC | TRBV27 | once | TRBJ2-5 | .
CASSIGQGPHNEQFF | TGCGCCAGCAGCATTGGACAGGGGCCACACAATGAGCAGTTCTTC | TRBV5-1 | . | TRBJ2-1 | TRBD1
CASRDRPPKNTEAFF | TGTGCCAGCAGAGACAGGCCCCCCAAAAACACTGAAGCTTTCTTT | TRBV6-5 | . | TRBJ1-1 | .
CASSLAGKGTGELFF | TGCGCCAGCAGCTTGGCAGGGAAAGGGACCGGGGAGCTGTTTTTT | TRBV5-1 | . | TRBJ2-2 | .
CASSQGFRRTGGIFYEQYF | TGTGCCAGCAGCCAAGGCTTTAGAAGGACAGGGGGTATTTTCTACGAGCAGTACTTC | TRBV14 | . | TRBJ2-7 | TRBD1
CASTPGRRGRGTEAFF | TGTGCCAGTACCCCCGGGCGAAGGGGGCGAGGCACTGAAGCTTTCTTT | TRBV19 | . | TRBJ1-1 | TRBD1
CATSRSWGGEEKLFF | TGTGCCACCAGCAGATCCTGGGGGGGGGAGGAAAAACTGTTTTTT | TRBV15 | . | TRBJ1-4 | .
CANSRGAQGNEQFF | TGCGCCAACTCACGGGGAGCCCAGGGGAATGAGCAGTTCTTC | TRBV10-1 | . | TRBJ2-1 | .
CASSLYRDQETQYF | TGTGCCAGCAGCCTATACAGGGACCAGGAGACCCAGTACTTC | TRBV27 | . | TRBJ2-5 | .
CASTGRRTDTQYF | TGTGCCAGCACTGGGAGGCGCACAGATACGCAGTATTTT | TRBV6-5 | . | TRBJ2-3 | .
CASSYLEPGELFF | TGTGCCAGCAGCTACCTAGAGCCCGGGGAGCTGTTTTTT | TRBV7-9 | . | TRBJ2-2 | .
CASSFRGTVRLNTEAFF | TGTGCCAGCAGTTTTAGGGGGACAGTACGGTTGAACACTGAAGCTTTCTTT | TRBV7-2 | . | TRBJ1-1 | TRBD1
CSARVADREYEQYF | TGCAGCGCCCGAGTTGCCGACAGGGAGTACGAGCAGTACTTC | TRBV29-1 | . | TRBJ2-7 | TRBD1
CASSLVFPQGYEQFF | TGCGCCAGCAGCTTGGTTTTCCCGCAGGGTTATGAGCAGTTCTTC | TRBV5-1 | . | TRBJ2-1 | .
CASSRQGADTQYF | TGTGCCAGCAGCCGACAGGGGGCAGATACGCAGTATTTT | TRBV5-8 | . | TRBJ2-3 | TRBD1
CSVGLAGADTQYF | TGCAGCGTGGGACTAGCGGGGGCAGATACGCAGTATTTT | TRBV29-1 | . | TRBJ2-3 | TRBD2
CASSTGPQETQYF | TGTGCCAGTTCTACAGGGCCCCAAGAGACCCAGTACTTC | TRBV19 | . | TRBJ2-5 | .
CASLPPRGIFDEQYF | TGTGCCAGCCTCCCCCCCAGGGGAATATTCGACGAGCAGTACTTC | TRBV28 | . | TRBJ2-7 | .
CSAYAPDTQYF | TGCAGCGCCTACGCCCCAGATACGCAGTATTTT | TRBV29-1 | . | TRBJ2-3 | .
CASSEGPGEAPEYF | TGTGCCAGCAGTGAAGGTCCCGGGGAAGCACCGGAGTACTTC | TRBV6-1 | once | TRBJ2-7 | .
CASRKGDRDNQPQHF | TGTGCCAGCAGAAAAGGGGACAGGGACAATCAGCCCCAGCATTTT | TRBV28 | once | TRBJ1-5 | TRBD1
CASSQDSSGRAWTSTDTQYF | TGCGCCAGCAGCCAAGATTCTAGCGGGAGGGCTTGGACTAGCACAGATACGCAGTATTTT | TRBV4-3 | once | TRBJ2-3 | TRBD2
CASSINAGGHYEQYF | TGTGCCAGTAGTATTAACGCAGGGGGCCACTACGAGCAGTACTTC | TRBV19 | once | TRBJ2-7 | TRBD1
CASSHDMNRGRGYTF | TGCGCCAGCAGCCATGACATGAACAGGGGGCGAGGCTACACCTTC | TRBV4-3 | . | TRBJ1-2 | TRBD1
CASSPVGLAGGGETQYF | TGTGCCAGCAGCCCCGTGGGACTAGCGGGAGGGGGTGAGACCCAGTACTTC | TRBV27 | once | TRBJ2-5 | TRBD2
CASGLTYDGTEAFF | TGTGCTAGTGGTCTCACCTATGATGGCACTGAAGCTTTCTTT | TRBV12-5 | . | TRBJ1-1 | .
CASSLDWQLHEQFF | TGTGCCAGCAGCTTGGACTGGCAGCTCCATGAGCAGTTCTTC | TRBV11-2 | few | TRBJ2-1 | .